Given below is one TCR beta chain in context. Original data processing: From reference gene primer amplification, estimates of nucleated cell counts were derived. Profiled with immunoSEQ multiplex PCR; TCRdb holds only in-frame clones, not every one. From that table come the V and J calls and clone size; the DNA was used to work out D and trimming. Among approximately 220,000 clones listed, less than 90% were seen once. The data were obtained in a study of blood T cell repertoires in COVID-19. As for the study in general: Spain, Italy and the United States supplied samples that represented acute and convalescent COVID-19. In each case, the material was cDNA or gDNA derived from T cells, B-cell-depleted T cells, or PBMCs.

The sequence derives from a woman aged 50 to 60 with acute or convalescent COVID-19. Sample: peripheral blood.

This CDR3 is CASSQAGTDIPYF. CDR3 bases: TGTGCCAGCAGCCAAGCCGGGACAGATATTCCATATTTT. V is TRBV4-2 and J is TRBJ1-3; TRBD1 agrees at 7 bases. Looked up from germline, CDR1 is LGHNA and CDR2 is YNFKEQ. This CDR3 contains 13 residues. The V gene end was trimmed by 1 base and the J gene end by 15 bases; junction bases not matched to a gene: 9.